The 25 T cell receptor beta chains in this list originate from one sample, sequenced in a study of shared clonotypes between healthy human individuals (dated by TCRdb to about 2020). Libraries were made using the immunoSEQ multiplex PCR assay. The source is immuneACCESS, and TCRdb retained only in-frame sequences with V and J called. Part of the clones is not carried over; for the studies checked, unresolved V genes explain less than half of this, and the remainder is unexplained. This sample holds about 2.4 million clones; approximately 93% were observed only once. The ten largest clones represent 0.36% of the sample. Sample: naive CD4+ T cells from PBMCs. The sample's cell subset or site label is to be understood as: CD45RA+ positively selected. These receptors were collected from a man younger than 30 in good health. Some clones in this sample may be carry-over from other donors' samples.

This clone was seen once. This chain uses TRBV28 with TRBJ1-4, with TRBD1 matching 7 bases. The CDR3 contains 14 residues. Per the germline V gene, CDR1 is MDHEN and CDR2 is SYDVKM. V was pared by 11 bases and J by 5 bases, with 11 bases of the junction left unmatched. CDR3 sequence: CAADSGTENEKLFF. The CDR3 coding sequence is TGTGCCGCCGACTCCGGGACAGAGAATGAAAAACTGTTTTTT.

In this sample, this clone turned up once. CDR3 nucleotide sequence: TGTGCCTGGACCTATATTAGAACAGGGGGCGACACTGAAGCTTTCTTT. This sequence encodes CAWTYIRTGGDTEAFF. The V and J genes are TRBV30 and TRBJ1-1, with 9 bases lining up with TRBD1. J gave up 3 bases and V 4 bases, and 12 bases lay outside the gene matches. This CDR3 has 16 residues. Germline V CDR1 and CDR2: GTSNPN, SVGIG (reference sequence).

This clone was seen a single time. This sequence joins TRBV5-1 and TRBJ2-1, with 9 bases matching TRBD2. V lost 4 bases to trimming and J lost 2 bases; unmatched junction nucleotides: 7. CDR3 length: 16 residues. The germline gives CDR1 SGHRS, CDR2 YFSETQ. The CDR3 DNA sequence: TGCGCCAGCAGCCTAACTAGCGGGCCCACCTACAATGAGCAGTTCTTC. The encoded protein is CASSLTSGPTYNEQFF.

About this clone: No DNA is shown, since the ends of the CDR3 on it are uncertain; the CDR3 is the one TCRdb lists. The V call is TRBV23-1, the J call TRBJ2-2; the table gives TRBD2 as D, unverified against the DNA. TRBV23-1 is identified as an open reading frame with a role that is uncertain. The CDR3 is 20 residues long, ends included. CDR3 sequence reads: CASSHLCQQKREQKTGELFF.

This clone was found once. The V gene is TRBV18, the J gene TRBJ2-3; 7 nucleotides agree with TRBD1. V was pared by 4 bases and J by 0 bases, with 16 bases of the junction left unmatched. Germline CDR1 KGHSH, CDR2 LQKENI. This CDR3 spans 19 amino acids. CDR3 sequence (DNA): TGTGCCAGCTCACGAACCGGGACAGTAGCTGTCACTAGCACAGATACGCAGTATTTT. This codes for CASSRTGTVAVTSTDTQYF.

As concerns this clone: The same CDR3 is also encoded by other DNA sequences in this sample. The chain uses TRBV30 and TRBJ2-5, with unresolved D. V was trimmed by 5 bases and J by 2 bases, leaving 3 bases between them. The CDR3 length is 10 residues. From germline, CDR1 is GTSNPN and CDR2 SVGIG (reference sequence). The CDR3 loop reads CAWAQETQYF. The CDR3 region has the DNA TGTGCCTGGGCACAAGAGACCCAGTACTTC.

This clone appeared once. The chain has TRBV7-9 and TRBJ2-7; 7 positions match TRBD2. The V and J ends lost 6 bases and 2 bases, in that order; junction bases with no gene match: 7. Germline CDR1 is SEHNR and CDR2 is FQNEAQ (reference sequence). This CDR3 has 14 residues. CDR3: CASRNLAEPYEQYF. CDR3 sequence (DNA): TGTGCCAGCAGAAATCTAGCGGAGCCCTACGAGCAGTACTTC.

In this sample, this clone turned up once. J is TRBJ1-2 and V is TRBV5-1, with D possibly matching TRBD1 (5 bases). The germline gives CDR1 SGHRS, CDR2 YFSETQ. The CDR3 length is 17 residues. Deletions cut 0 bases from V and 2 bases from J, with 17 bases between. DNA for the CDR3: TGCGCCAGCAGCTTGGCTCCCGGGGCGGACGTCAACTATGGCTACACCTTC. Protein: CASSLAPGADVNYGYTF.

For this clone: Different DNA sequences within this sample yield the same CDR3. CDR3 sequence reads: CASSDRTGGETQYF. The CDR3 DNA reads TGTGCCAGCAGCGACCGGACTGGGGGAGAGACCCAGTACTTC. The gene calls are TRBV7-9 and TRBJ2-5, with D perhaps matching TRBD1 or TRBD2 (5 bases each). V was shortened by 5 bases and J by 4 bases, with 14 bases between the two germline ends. Germline-derived CDR1 and CDR2 are SEHNR and FQNEAQ (reference sequence). This CDR3 is 14 amino acids long.

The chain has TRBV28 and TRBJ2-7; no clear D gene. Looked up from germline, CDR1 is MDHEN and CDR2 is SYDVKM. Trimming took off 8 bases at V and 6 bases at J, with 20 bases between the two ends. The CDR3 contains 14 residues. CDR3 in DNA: TGTGCCAGCTCAAAGGGTTCCTTATCGGGCGAGCAGTACTTC. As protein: CASSKGSLSGEQYF.

The CDR3: CAWSAGVLHF. The CDR3 nucleotides are TGTGCCTGGAGTGCCGGGGTACTCCACTTT. The V and J genes are TRBV30 and TRBJ1-6; D gene uncertain. From germline, CDR1 is GTSNPN and CDR2 SVGIG (reference sequence). V dropped 1 base and J dropped 16 bases, with 8 bases sitting between them. The CDR3 loop spans 10 amino acids.

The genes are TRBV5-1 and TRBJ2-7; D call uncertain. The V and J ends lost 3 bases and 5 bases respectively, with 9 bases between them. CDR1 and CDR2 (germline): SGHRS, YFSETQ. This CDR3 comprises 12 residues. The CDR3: CASSSGSNEQYF. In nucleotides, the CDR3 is TGCGCCAGCAGCTCGGGTAGCAACGAGCAGTACTTC.

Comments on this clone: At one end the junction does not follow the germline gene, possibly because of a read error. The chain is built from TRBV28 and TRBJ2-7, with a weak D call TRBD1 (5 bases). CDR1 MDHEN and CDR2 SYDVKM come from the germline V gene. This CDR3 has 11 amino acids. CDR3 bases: TGCGTTGCAGGGATCTCCTACGAGCAGTACTTC. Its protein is CVAGISYEQYF.

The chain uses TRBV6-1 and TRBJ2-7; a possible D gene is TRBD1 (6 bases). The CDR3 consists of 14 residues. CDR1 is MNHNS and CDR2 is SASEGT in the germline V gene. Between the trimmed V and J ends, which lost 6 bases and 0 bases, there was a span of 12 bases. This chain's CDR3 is CASSRDTHSYEQYF. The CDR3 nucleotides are TGTGCCAGCAGCAGGGACACTCACTCCTACGAGCAGTACTTC.

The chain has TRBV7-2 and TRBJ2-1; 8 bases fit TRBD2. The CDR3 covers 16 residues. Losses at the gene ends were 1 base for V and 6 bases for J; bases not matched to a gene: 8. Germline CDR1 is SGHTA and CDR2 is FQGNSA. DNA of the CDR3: TGTGCCAGCAGCTTAGTACTCGGACTAGCAGGCAATGAGCAGTTCTTC. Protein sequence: CASSLVLGLAGNEQFF.

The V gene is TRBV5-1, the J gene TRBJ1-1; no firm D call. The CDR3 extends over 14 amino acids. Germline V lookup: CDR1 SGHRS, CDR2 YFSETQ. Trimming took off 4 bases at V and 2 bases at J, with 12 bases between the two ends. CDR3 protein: CASSPLPGNTEAFF. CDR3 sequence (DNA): TGCGCCAGCAGCCCCCTGCCGGGAAACACTGAAGCTTTCTTT.

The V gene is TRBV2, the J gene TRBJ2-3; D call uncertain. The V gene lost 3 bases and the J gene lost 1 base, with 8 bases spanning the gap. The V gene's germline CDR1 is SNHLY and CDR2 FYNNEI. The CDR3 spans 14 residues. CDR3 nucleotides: TGTGCCAGCAGTGATATGGGCCGCACAGATACGCAGTATTTT. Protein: CASSDMGRTDTQYF. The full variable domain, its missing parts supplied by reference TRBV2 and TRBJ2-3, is EPEVTQTPSHQVTQMGQEVILRCVPISNHLYFYWYRQILGQKVEFLVSFYNNEISEKSEIFDDQFSVERPDGSNFTLKIRSTKLEDSAMYFCASSDMGRTDTQYFGPGTRLTVL.

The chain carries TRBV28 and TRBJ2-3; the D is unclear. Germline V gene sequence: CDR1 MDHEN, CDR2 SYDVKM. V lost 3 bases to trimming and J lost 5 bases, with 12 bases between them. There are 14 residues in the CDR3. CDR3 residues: CASSLGSIVDTQYF. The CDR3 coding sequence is TGTGCCAGCAGTTTGGGAAGTATCGTAGATACGCAGTATTTT.

This chain's CDR3 is CASSFKGVNGYTF. The CDR3, as DNA: TGTGCCAGCAGTTTTAAGGGGGTTAACGGCTACACCTTC. The chain is built from TRBV27 and TRBJ1-2, with D possibly matching TRBD1 (6 bases). The V end was cut by 3 bases, the J end by 8 bases, with 13 bases between. CDR1 and CDR2 (germline): MNHEY, SMNVEV (reference sequence). The CDR3 contains 13 residues.

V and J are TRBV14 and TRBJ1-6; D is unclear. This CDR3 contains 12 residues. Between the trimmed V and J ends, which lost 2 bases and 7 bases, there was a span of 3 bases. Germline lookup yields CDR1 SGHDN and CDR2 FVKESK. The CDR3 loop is CASSQPNSPLHF. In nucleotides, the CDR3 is TGTGCCAGCAGCCAACCAAATTCACCCCTCCACTTT.

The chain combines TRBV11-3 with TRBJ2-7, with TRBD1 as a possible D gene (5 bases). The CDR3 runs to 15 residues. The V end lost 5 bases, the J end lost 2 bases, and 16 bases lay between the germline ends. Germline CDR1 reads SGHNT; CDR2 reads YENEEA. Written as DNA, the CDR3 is TGTGCCAGCAGCCGGAACCCTGGCAGGGCCTACGAGCAGTACTTC. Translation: CASSRNPGRAYEQYF. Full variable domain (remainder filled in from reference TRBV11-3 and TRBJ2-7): EAGVVQSPRYKIIEKKQPVAFWCNPISGHNTLYWYLQNLGQGPELLIRYENEEAVDDSQLPKDRFSAERLKGVDSTLKIQPAELGDSAVYLCASSRNPGRAYEQYFGPGTRLTVT.

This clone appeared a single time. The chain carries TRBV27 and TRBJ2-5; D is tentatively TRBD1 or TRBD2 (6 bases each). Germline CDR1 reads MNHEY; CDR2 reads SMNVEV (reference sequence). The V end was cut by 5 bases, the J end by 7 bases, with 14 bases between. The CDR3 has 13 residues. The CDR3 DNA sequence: TGTGCCAGCAGTCTAGGAGGGGGAAGGACCCAGTACTTC. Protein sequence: CASSLGGGRTQYF.

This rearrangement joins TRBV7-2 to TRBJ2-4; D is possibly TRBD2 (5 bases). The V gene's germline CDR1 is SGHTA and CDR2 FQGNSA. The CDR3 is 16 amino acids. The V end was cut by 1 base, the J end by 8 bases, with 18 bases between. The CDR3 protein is CASSLVRAGARDIQYF. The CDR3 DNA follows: TGTGCCAGCAGCTTAGTGAGGGCCGGCGCGAGGGACATTCAGTACTTC.

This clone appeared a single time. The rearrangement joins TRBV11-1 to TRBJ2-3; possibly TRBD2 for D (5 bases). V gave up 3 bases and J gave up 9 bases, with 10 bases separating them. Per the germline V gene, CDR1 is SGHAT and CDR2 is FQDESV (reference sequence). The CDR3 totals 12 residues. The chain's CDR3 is CASSFSGGTQYF. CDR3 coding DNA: TGTGCCAGCAGCTTCTCAGGAGGAACGCAGTATTTT.

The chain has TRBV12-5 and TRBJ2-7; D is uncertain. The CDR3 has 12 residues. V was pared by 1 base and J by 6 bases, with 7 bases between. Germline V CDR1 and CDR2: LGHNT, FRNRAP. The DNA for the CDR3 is TGTGCTAGTGGTTTGGGTAGAGGCGAGCAGTACTTC. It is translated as CASGLGRGEQYF.